This T cell receptor beta chain emerged from a study of beta chain features in type 1 diabetes. Study context: All samples yielded around 98 million examined sorted cells. Study-level points and caveats: Highly expressing activated T cells could be over-counted with a cDNA template. All four CD4+ subsets from Type 1 diabetes patients carried moderately but significantly shorter TCRB CDR3s. Naive, central memory and Treg TCRB repertoires appeared more alike in patients than in healthy donors.

Expressed TCRB transcripts got sequenced, as all isolated RNA was reverse transcribed. The data were produced by immunoSEQ multiplex PCR, yet TCRdb's version contains in-frame clones alone and is incomplete. The sample has over 150,000 clones, about 7.3% seen once. Notes on this clone: Its specificity is not known.

J gave up 10 bases and V 3 bases, and 9 bases lay outside the gene matches. The CDR3 is made up of 15 amino acids. The germline V gene has CDR1 SGHAT and CDR2 FQNNGV. The sample taken for sequencing was central memory CD4+ T cells from blood. This chain connects TRBV11-2 to TRBJ1-6, with 7 bases fitting TRBD1. The clonotype comes from a man aged 18 to 30 in good health. The CDR3 sequence is CASSLGTGERSPLHF. For the CDR3, the DNA is TGTGCCAGCAGCTTGGGAACAGGGGAGCGGTCACCCCTCCACTTT. The entire variable domain, with the rest obtained from reference TRBV11-2 and TRBJ1-6, is as follows: EAGVAQSPRYKIIEKRQSVAFWCNPISGHATLYWYQQILGQGPKLLIQFQNNGVVDDSQLPKDRFSAERLKGVDSTLKIQPAKLEDSAVYLCASSLGTGERSPLHFGNGTRLTVT.